This T cell receptor (beta chain) emerged from a study of radiotherapy plus CTLA-4 blockade in lung cancer. This CDR3 contains 15 residues. CDR1 is MNHNY and CDR2 is SVGAGI in the germline V gene (reference sequence). Trimming at V came to 7 bases and at J to 2 bases, leaving 7 bases not matched to a gene. This clone has just one count. Some clones are missing from TCRdb's copy, which holds only in-frame ones; the method was immunoSEQ multiplex PCR. Of tens of thousands of clones in the sample, 75% to 80% were seen once. The sequences come from peripheral blood, collected from a patient treated with radiotherapy plus ipilimumab. The gene calls are TRBV6-6 and TRBJ2-2, with 7 bases matching TRBD1. The clonotype was recovered from a human donor with non-small cell lung cancer whose response to radiotherapy plus ipilimumab could not be evaluated. CDR3 sequence (DNA): TGTGCCAGCACAGTGACAGGGAAAAACACCGGGGAGCTGTTTTTT. It specifies CASTVTGKNTGELFF.